The clone carrying this T cell receptor beta chain turned up a few times. Antigen specificity is unknown. Sequencing used immunoSEQ multiplex PCR; TCRdb keeps in-frame clones, though not all of them. The table records 120,000 or so clones, about 93% of them present only once. V was trimmed by 3 bases and J by 7 bases, leaving 7 bases between them. Germline CDR1 reads LNHDA; CDR2 reads SQIVND (reference sequence). The CDR3 is 11 residues long. The data were taken from a study of graft-versus-host responses after intestinal transplantation. Study-level findings and limits: The study associated peak circulating GvH clone levels with early post-transplant HvG declines. The presence of high graft-versus-host to host-versus-graft clonal ratios in allografts characterized patients with graft-donor T cell macrochimerism.

This sequence originates from a human donor who received an intestinal transplant. This chain joins TRBV19 and TRBJ2-7, with D possibly TRBD1 on 5 matching bases. The specimen was unstimulated CD8+ T cells sorted from spleen or lymph node cells, collected before intestinal transplant. In DNA form, the CDR3 reads TGTGCCAGTAGTATGAAGGGGGAGCAGTACTTC. Encoded protein: CASSMKGEQYF. Filled out from reference TRBV19 and TRBJ2-7, the complete variable domain reads DGGITQSPKYLFRKEGQNVTLSCEQNLNHDAMYWYRQDPGQGLRLIYYSQIVNDFQKGDIAEGYSVSREKKESFPLTVTSAQKNPTAFYLCASSMKGEQYFGPGTRLTVT.